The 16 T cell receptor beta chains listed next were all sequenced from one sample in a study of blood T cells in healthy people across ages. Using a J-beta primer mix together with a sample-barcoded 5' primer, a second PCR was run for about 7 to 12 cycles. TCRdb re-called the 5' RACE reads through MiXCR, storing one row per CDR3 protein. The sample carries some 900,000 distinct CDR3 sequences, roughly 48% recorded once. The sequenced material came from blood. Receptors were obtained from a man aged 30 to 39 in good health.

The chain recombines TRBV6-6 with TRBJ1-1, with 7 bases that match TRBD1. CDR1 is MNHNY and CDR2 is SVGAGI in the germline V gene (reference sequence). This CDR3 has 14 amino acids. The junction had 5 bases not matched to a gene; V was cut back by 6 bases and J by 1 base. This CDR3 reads CASRPHRGNTEAFF. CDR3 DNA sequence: TGTGCCAGCAGACCTCACAGGGGGAACACTGAAGCTTTCTTT.

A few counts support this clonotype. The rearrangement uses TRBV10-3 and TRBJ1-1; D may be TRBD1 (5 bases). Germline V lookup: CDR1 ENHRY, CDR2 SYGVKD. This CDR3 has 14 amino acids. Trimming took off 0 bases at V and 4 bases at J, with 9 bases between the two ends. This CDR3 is CAISESGPLTEAFF. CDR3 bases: TGTGCCATCAGTGAGTCGGGACCTCTCACTGAAGCTTTCTTT.

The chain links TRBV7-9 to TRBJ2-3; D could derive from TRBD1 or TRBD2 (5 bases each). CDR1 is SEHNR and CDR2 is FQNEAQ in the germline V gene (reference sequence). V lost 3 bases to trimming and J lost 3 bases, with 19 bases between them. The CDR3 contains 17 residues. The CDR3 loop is CASSLGHRDAFTDTQYF. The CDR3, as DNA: TGTGCCAGCAGCTTGGGCCACCGGGACGCCTTTACAGATACGCAGTATTTT.

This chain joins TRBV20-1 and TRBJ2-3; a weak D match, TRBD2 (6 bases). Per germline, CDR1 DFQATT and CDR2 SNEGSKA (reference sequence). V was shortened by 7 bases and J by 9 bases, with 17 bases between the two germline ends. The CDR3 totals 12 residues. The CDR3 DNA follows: TGCAGTGTCAGGCCGGCGGGGCACACGCAGTATTTT. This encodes CSVRPAGHTQYF.

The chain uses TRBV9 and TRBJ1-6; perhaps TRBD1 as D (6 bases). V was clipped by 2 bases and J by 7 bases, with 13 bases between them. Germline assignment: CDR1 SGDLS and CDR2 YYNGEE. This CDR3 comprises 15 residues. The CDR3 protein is CASSVLDTGNSPLHF. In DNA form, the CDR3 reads TGTGCCAGCAGCGTGCTGGACACAGGGAATTCACCCCTCCACTTT.

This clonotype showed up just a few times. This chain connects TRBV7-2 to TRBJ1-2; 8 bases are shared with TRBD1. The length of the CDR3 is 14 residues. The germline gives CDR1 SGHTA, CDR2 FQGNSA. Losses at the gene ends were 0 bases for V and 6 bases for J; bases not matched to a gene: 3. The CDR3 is CASSLAGTGDGYTF. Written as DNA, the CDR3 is TGTGCCAGCAGCTTAGCCGGGACAGGCGATGGCTACACCTTC.

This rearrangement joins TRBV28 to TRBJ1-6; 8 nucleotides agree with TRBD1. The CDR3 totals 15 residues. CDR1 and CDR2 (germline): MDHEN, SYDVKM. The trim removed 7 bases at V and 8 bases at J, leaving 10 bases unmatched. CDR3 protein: CASNYGQGGYSPLHF. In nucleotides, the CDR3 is TGTGCCAGCAACTACGGACAGGGAGGATATTCACCCCTCCACTTT.

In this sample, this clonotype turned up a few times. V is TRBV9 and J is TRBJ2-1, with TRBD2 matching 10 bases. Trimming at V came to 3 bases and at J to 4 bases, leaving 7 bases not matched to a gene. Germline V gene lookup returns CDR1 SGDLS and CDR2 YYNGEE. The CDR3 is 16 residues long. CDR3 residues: CASSALLAGDYNEQFF. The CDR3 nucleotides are TGTGCCAGCAGCGCCCTGCTAGCGGGGGATTACAATGAGCAGTTCTTC.

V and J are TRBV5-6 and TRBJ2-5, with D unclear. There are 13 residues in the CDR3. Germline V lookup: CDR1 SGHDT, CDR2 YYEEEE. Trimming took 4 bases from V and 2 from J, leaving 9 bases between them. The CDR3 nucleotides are TGTGCCAGCAGCACGACACAGCAAGAGACCCAGTACTTC. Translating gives CASSTTQQETQYF.

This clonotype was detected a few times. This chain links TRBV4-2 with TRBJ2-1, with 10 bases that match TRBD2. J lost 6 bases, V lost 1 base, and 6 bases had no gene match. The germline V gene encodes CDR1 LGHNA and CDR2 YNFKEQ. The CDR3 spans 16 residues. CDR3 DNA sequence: TGTGCCAGCAGCCAAGGGAGGACTAGCGGTGGCAATGAGCAGTTCTTC. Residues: CASSQGRTSGGNEQFF.

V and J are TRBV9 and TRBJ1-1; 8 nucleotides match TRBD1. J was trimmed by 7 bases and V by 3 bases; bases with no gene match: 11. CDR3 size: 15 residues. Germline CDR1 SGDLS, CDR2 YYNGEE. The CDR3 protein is CASSGYRGRLGEAFF. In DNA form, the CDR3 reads TGTGCCAGCAGCGGTTACAGGGGGAGGCTTGGTGAAGCTTTCTTT.

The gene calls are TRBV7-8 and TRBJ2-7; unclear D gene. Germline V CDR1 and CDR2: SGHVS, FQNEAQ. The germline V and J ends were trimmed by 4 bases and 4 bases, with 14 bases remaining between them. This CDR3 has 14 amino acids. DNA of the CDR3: TGTGCCAGCAGCTCCTCGGCTCGGCAGTACGAGCAGTACTTC. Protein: CASSSSARQYEQYF.

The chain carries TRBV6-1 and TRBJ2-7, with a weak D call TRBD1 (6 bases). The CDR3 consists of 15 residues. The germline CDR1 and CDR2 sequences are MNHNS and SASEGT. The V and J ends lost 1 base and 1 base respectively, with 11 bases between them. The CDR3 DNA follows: TGTGCCAGCAGTGAAGAGACAGGAGGTTCCTACGAGCAGTACTTC. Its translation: CASSEETGGSYEQYF.

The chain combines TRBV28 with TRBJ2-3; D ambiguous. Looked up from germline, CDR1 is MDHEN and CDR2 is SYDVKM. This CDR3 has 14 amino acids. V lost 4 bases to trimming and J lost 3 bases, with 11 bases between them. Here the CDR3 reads CASSSQVRTDTQYF. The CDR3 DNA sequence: TGTGCCAGCAGTTCCCAGGTCAGAACAGATACGCAGTATTTT.

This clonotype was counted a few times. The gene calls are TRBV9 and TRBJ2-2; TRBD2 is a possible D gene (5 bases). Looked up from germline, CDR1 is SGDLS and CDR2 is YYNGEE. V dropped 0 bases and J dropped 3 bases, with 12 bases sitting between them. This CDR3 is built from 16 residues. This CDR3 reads CASSVGTSGDTGELFF. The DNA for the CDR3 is TGTGCCAGCAGCGTAGGAACTAGTGGAGACACCGGGGAGCTGTTTTTT.

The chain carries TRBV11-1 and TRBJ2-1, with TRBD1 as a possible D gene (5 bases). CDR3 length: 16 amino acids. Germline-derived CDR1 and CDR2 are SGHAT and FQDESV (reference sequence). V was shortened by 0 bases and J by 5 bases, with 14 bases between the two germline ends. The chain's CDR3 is CASSLAFSRGNNEQFF. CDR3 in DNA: TGTGCCAGCAGCTTAGCCTTTTCTAGGGGAAACAATGAGCAGTTCTTC.